This TCR beta chain derives from a study of CD8+CD57+ T cells in acquired aplastic anemia. The length of the CDR3 is 14 residues. CDR1 and CDR2 from the germline V gene are LNHDA and SQIVND (reference sequence). Trimming pared 4 bases from V and 5 bases from J, leaving 15 bases between. Profiles of TCR beta VDJ and CDR3 were generated from a genomic DNA template. TCRdb fed the reads into MiXCR, producing one record per CDR3 protein. The sample carries approximately 380,000 distinct CDR3 sequences, roughly 68% recorded once. The sequenced material came from sorted CD4+, CD8+, or CD8+CD57+ T cells (not recorded which) from PBMCs. The sequence derives from a human donor in good health, serving as a control. The chain is built from TRBV19 and TRBJ2-7; D is undetermined. The DNA of the CDR3 is TGTGCCAGTAGTAGGGATCGTAGAAGTGACGAGCAGTACTTC. Amino acids: CASSRDRRSDEQYF.